The next 3 T cell receptor beta chains were all read from a single sample in a study of blood T cell repertoires in COVID-19. TCRdb keeps only in-frame clones here, not all; method: immunoSEQ multiplex PCR. Of around 220,000 clones listed, around 85% were seen once; the top ten hold around 5%. Input material: peripheral blood. These TCRs come from a human donor in a cohort sampled during active COVID-19.

The chain uses TRBV4-3 and TRBJ2-7, with D possibly being TRBD2 (6 bases). The V and J ends lost 0 bases and 4 bases respectively, with 13 bases between them. The V gene's germline CDR1 is LGHNA and CDR2 YSLEER. The CDR3 runs 15 residues. CDR3 residues: CASSQEWRDWYEQYF. The DNA of the CDR3 is TGCGCCAGCAGCCAAGAGTGGAGGGATTGGTACGAGCAGTACTTC.

The chain carries TRBV10-3 and TRBJ2-7; 12 nucleotides align to TRBD2. The CDR3 contains 19 residues. The germline V gene encodes CDR1 ENHRY and CDR2 SYGVKD. Trimming at V came to 4 bases and at J to 4 bases, leaving 17 bases not matched to a gene. In DNA, the CDR3 is TGTGCCATCAGTGGCTCCCAGCTAGCGGGAGGGTTCCGAGGGTACGAGCAGTACTTC. Amino acid sequence: CAISGSQLAGGFRGYEQYF.

The rearrangement joins TRBV5-1 to TRBJ2-1; D not resolved. Germline values: CDR1 SGHRS, CDR2 YFSETQ. This CDR3 has 16 residues. The V and J ends lost 4 bases and 0 bases respectively, with 14 bases between them. The CDR3 DNA reads as TGCGCCAGCAGCATCTCAGACATAAACTCCTACAATGAGCAGTTCTTC. Amino acids: CASSISDINSYNEQFF. The complete variable domain, with remaining parts taken from reference TRBV5-1 and TRBJ2-1, reads KAGVTQTPRYLIKTRGQQVTLSCSPISGHRSVSWYQQTPGQGLQFLFEYFSETQRNKGNFPGRFSGRQFSNSRSEMNVSTLELGDSALYLCASSISDINSYNEQFFGPGTRLTVL.